This T cell receptor beta chain was captured by sequencing in a study of blood T cells in healthy people across ages. Germline-derived CDR1 and CDR2 are LGHNT and FRNRAP. V trimming: 6 bases; J trimming: 6 bases; junction bases outside the gene matches: 2. The length of the CDR3 is 13 residues. PCR was performed a second time for about 7 to 12 cycles using a sample-barcoded 5' primer and a J-beta primer mix. Each cDNA was tagged by a template-switch adaptor containing 12 random nucleotides. TCRdb redid the calling of the 5' RACE reads with MiXCR, one entry per CDR3 protein. The sample carries some 1.8 million distinct CDR3 sequences, about two fifths recorded once.

The source of this sequence is a human donor in good health. Sequencing was done on a sample of blood. The rearrangement joins TRBV12-5 to TRBJ1-5; 10 positions match TRBD1. CDR3 loop: CASGGTGVQPQHF. The CDR3 DNA sequence: TGTGCTAGTGGCGGGACAGGGGTTCAGCCCCAGCATTTT.